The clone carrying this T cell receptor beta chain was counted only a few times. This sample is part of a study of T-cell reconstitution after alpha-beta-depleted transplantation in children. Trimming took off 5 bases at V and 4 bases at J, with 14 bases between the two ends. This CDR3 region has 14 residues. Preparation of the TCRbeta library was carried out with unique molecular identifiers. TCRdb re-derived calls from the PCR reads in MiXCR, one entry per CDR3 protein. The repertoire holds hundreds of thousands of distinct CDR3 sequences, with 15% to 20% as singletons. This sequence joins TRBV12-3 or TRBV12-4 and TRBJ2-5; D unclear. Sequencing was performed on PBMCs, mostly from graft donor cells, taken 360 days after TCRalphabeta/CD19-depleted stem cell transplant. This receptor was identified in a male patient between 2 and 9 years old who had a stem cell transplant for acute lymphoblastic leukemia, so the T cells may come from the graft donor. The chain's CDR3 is CASSPIGPGETQYF. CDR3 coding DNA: TGTGCCAGCAGTCCGATCGGCCCAGGAGAGACCCAGTACTTC.